This TCR beta chain came from a study of blood T cell repertoires in COVID-19. For the study at large: Sites in the United States, Italy and Spain provided acute and convalescent COVID-19 samples. Sources were T cells, B-cell-depleted T cells, or PBMCs; the material itself was cDNA or gDNA.

V shed 1 base and J 5 bases; nucleotides not matched to a gene: 5. The CDR3 is 15 amino acids. Per the germline V gene, CDR1 is LGHNA and CDR2 is YNFKEQ. Original data processing: Counts of nucleated cells, estimated from reference gene primer amplification, were obtained. The table came from immunoSEQ multiplex PCR; TCRdb's copy has only in-frame clones and leaves some out. The V and J calls and the clone size are those of that table, but D and trimming were determined from the DNA. The sample has about 75,000 clones, roughly 70% seen once. The sample was peripheral blood. V usage is TRBV4-2 and J usage is TRBJ1-5; 7 bases line up with TRBD1. The TCR originated in a human donor with acute or convalescent COVID-19. The donor label of this sample is uncertain. The CDR3 region is CASSQAGTADQPQHF. The CDR3, as DNA: TGTGCCAGCAGCCAAGCCGGGACAGCGGATCAGCCCCAGCATTTT.